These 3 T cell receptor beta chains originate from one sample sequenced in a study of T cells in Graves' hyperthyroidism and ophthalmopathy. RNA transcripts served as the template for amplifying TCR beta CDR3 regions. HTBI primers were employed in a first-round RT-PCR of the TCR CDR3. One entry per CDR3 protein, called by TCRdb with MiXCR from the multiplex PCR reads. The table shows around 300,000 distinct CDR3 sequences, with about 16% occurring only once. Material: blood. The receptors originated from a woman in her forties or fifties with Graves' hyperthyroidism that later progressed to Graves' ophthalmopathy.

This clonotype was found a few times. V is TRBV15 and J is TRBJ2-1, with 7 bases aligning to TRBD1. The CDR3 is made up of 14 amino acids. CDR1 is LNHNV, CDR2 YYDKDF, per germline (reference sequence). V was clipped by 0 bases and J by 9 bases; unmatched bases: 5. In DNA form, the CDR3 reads TGTGCCACCAGCAGAGACTTGACAGGGAGTGAGCAGTTCTTC. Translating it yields CATSRDLTGSEQFF.

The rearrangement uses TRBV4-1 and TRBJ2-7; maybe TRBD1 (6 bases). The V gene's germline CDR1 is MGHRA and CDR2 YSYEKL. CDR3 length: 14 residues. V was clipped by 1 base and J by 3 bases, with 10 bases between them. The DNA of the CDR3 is TGCGCCAGCAGCCAAGGGACAGCCGGCTACGAGCAGTACTTC. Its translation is CASSQGTAGYEQYF.

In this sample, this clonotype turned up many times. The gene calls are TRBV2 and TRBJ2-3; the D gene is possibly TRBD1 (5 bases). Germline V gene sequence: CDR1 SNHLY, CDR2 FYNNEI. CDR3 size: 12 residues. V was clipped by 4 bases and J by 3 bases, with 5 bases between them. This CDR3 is CASSGQTDTQYF. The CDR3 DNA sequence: TGTGCCAGCAGTGGACAGACAGATACGCAGTATTTT.